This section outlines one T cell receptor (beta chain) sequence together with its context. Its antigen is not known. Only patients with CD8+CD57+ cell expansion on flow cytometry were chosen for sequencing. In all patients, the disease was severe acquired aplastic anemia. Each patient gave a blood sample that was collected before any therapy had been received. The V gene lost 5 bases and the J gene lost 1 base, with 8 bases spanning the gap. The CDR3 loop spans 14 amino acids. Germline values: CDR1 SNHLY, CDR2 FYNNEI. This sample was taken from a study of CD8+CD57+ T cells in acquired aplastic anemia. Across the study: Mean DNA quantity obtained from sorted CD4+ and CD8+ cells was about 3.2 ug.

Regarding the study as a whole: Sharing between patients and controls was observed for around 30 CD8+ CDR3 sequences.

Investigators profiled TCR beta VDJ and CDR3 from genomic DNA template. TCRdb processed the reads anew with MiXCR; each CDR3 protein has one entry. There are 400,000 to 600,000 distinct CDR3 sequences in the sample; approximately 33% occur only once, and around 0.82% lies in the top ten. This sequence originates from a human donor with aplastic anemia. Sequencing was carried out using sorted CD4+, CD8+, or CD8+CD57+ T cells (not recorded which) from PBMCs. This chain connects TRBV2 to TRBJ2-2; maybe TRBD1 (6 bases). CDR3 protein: CASSLQGNTGELFF. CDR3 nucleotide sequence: TGTGCCAGCAGTTTACAGGGGAACACCGGGGAGCTGTTTTTT.